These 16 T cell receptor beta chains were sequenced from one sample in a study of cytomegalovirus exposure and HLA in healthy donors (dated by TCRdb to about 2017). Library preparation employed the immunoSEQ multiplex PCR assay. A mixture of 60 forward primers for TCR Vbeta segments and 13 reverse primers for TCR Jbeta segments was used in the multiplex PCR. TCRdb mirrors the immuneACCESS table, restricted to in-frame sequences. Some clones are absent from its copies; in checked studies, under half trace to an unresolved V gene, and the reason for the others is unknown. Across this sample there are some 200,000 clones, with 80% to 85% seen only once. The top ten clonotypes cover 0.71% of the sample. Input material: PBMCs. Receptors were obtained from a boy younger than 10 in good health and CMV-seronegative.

For the CDR3, the DNA is TGTGCCAGTAGTATTTGGCTAGCGGGAGTCTCTAGCACAGATACGCAGTATTTT. It codes for CASSIWLAGVSSTDTQYF. The chain is built from TRBV19 and TRBJ2-3; 10 nucleotides align to TRBD2. The CDR3 is 18 residues long. Losses at the gene ends were 3 bases for V and 0 bases for J; bases not matched to a gene: 9. Germline values: CDR1 LNHDA, CDR2 SQIVND (reference sequence).

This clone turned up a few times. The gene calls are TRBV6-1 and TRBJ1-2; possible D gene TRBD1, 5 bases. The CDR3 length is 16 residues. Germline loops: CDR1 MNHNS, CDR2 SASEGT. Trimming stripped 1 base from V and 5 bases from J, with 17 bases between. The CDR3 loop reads CASSEEVGGWGYGYTF. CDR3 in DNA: TGTGCCAGCAGTGAAGAGGTTGGGGGGTGGGGGTATGGCTACACCTTC.

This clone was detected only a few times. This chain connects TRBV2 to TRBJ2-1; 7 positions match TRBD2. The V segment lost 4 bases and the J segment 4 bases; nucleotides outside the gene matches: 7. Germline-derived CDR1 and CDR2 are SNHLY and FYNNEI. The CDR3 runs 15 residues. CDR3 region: CASSVETSAYNEQFF. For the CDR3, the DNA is TGTGCCAGCAGTGTTGAAACTAGCGCTTACAATGAGCAGTTCTTC.

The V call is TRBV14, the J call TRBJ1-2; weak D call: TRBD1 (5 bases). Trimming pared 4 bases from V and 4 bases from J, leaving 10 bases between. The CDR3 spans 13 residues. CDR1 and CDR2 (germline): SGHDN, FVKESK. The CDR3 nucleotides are TGTGCCAGCAGCCGAGCCGGGGGCTATGGCTACACCTTC. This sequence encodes CASSRAGGYGYTF. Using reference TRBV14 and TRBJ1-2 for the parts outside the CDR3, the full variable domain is EAGVTQFPSHSVIEKGQTVTLRCDPISGHDNLYWYRRVMGKEIKFLLHFVKESKQDESGMPNNRFLAERTGGTYSTLKVQPAELEDSGVYFCASSRAGGYGYTFGSGTRLTVV.

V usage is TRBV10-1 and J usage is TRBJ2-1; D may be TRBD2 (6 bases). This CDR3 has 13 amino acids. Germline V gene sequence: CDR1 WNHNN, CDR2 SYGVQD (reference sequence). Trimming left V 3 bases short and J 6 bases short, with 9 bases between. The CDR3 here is CASSDGSGNEQFF. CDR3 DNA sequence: TGCGCCAGCAGTGATGGTAGCGGCAATGAGCAGTTCTTC.

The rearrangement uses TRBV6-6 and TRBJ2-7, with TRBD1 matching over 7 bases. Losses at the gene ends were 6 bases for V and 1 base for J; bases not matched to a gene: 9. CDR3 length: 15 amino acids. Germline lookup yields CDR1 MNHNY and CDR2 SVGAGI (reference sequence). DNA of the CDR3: TGTGCCAGCAGACAGGGGACAGAGATTTCCTACGAGCAGTACTTC. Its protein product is CASRQGTEISYEQYF.

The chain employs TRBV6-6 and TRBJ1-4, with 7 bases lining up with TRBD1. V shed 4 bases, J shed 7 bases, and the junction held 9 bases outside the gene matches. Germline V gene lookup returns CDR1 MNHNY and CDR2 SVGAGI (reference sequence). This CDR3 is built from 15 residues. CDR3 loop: CASSSDRVRSEKLFF. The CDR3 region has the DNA TGTGCCAGCAGTTCCGACAGGGTCCGGTCTGAAAAACTGTTTTTT.

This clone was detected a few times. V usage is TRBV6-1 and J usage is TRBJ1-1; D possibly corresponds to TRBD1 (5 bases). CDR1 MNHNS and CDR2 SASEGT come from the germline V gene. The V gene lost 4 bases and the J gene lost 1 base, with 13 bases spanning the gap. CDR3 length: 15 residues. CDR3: CASSVEGRRNTEAFF. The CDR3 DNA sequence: TGTGCCAGCAGTGTGGAGGGGCGTAGGAACACTGAAGCTTTCTTT.

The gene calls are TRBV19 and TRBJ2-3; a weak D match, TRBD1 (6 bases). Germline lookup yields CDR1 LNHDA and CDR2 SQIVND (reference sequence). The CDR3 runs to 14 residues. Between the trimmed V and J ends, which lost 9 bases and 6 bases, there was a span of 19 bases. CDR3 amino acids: CASLDSSLGDTQYF. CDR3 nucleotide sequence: TGTGCCAGCCTGGACAGTTCCCTCGGGGATACGCAGTATTTT.

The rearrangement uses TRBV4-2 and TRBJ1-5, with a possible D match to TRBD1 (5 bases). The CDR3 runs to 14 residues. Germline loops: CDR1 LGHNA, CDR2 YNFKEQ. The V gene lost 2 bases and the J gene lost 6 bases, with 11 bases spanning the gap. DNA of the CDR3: TGTGCCAGCAGCCAATTTAGGGGTGGTCAGCCCCAGCATTTT. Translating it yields CASSQFRGGQPQHF.

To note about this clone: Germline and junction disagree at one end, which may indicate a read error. The CDR3 sequence is CSSSSLRAEAFF. In nucleotides, the CDR3 is TGTTCCAGCAGCTCTTTGAGGGCTGAAGCTTTCTTT. The rearrangement links TRBV7-9 to TRBJ1-1; no firm D call. The CDR3 sequence is 12 residues long. Looked up from germline, CDR1 is SEHNR and CDR2 is FQNEAQ (reference sequence).

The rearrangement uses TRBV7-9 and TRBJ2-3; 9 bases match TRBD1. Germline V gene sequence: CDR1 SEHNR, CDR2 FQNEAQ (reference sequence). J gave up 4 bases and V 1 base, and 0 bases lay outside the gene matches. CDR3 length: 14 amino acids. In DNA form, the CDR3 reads TGTGCCAGCAGCTTAGGACAGGGGGCAGATACGCAGTATTTT. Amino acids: CASSLGQGADTQYF.

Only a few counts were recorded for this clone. The CDR3 nucleotides read TGTGCCAGCAGCTCCGGACAGGACACTGAAGCTTTCTTT. Its protein is CASSSGQDTEAFF. This rearrangement joins TRBV7-6 to TRBJ1-1; 7 bases agree with TRBD1. Trimming cost V 4 bases and J 3 bases; bases outside gene matches: 2. CDR1 and CDR2 (germline): SGHVS, FNYEAQ. The CDR3 spans 13 residues.

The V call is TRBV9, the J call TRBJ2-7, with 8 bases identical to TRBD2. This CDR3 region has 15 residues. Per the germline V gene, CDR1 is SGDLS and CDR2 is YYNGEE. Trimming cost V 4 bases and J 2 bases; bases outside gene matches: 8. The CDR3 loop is CASSPLAGPTYEQYF. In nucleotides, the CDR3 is TGTGCCAGCAGCCCCCTAGCGGGTCCAACCTACGAGCAGTACTTC.

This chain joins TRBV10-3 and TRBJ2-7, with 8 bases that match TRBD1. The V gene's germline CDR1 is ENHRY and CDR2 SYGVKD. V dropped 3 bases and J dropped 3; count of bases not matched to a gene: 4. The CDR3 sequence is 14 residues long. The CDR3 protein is CAISDRQGYYEQYF. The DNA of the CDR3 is TGTGCCATCAGTGACAGACAGGGGTACTACGAGCAGTACTTC.

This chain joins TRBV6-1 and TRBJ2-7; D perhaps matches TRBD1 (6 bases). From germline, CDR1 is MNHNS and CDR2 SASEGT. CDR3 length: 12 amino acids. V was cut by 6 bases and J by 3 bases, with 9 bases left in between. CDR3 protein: CASRGQFYEQYF. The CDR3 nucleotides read TGTGCCAGCAGAGGACAGTTCTACGAGCAGTACTTC.